This TCR beta chain was retrieved from a study of PD-1 blockade in classical Hodgkin lymphoma. Study context: Patients received nivolumab 3 mg/kg intravenously every 2 weeks. Study-wide results and limits: Complete responders started with a diversity level that resembled newly diagnosed patients at baseline.

This table comes from immunoSEQ multiplex PCR, and its TCRdb copy is limited to in-frame clones, with some not included. The sample shows 9,500 to 14,000 clones, around 82% of them seen only once. Every patient was affected by relapse after autologous stem cell transplantation, while exposure to brentuximab vedotin was not uniform. PBMCs were thawed, and CD8+ T cells were then isolated from them by magnetic negative selection. With respect to this clone: The antigen is undetermined.

The CDR3 covers 12 residues. Germline-derived CDR1 and CDR2 are WSHSY and SAAADI. Trimming cost V 8 bases and J 10 bases; bases outside gene matches: 7. The source is a human donor with classical Hodgkin lymphoma. The starting material was CD8+ T cells from blood, obtained at baseline. V gene TRBV10-2 combines with J gene TRBJ2-1; the match to TRBD2 covers 8 bases. The CDR3 bases are TGCGCCAGCGTCCTCGGCGGGAGGGAGCAGTTCTTC. This codes for CASVLGGREQFF.